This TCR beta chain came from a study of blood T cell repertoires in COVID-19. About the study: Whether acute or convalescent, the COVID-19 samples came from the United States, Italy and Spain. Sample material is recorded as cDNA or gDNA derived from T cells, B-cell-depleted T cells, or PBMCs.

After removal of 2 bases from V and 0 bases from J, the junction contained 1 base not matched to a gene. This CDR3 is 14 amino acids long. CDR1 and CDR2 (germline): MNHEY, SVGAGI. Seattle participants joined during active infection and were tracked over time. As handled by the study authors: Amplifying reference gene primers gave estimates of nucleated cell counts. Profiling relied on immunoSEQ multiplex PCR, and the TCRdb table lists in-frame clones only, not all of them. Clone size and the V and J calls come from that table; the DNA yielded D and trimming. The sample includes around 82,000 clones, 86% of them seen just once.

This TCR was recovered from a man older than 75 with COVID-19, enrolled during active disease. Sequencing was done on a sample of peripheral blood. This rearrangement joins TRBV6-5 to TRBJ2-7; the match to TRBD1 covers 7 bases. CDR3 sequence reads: CASSYDRDSYEQYF. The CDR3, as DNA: TGTGCCAGCAGTTACGACAGGGACTCCTACGAGCAGTACTTC.